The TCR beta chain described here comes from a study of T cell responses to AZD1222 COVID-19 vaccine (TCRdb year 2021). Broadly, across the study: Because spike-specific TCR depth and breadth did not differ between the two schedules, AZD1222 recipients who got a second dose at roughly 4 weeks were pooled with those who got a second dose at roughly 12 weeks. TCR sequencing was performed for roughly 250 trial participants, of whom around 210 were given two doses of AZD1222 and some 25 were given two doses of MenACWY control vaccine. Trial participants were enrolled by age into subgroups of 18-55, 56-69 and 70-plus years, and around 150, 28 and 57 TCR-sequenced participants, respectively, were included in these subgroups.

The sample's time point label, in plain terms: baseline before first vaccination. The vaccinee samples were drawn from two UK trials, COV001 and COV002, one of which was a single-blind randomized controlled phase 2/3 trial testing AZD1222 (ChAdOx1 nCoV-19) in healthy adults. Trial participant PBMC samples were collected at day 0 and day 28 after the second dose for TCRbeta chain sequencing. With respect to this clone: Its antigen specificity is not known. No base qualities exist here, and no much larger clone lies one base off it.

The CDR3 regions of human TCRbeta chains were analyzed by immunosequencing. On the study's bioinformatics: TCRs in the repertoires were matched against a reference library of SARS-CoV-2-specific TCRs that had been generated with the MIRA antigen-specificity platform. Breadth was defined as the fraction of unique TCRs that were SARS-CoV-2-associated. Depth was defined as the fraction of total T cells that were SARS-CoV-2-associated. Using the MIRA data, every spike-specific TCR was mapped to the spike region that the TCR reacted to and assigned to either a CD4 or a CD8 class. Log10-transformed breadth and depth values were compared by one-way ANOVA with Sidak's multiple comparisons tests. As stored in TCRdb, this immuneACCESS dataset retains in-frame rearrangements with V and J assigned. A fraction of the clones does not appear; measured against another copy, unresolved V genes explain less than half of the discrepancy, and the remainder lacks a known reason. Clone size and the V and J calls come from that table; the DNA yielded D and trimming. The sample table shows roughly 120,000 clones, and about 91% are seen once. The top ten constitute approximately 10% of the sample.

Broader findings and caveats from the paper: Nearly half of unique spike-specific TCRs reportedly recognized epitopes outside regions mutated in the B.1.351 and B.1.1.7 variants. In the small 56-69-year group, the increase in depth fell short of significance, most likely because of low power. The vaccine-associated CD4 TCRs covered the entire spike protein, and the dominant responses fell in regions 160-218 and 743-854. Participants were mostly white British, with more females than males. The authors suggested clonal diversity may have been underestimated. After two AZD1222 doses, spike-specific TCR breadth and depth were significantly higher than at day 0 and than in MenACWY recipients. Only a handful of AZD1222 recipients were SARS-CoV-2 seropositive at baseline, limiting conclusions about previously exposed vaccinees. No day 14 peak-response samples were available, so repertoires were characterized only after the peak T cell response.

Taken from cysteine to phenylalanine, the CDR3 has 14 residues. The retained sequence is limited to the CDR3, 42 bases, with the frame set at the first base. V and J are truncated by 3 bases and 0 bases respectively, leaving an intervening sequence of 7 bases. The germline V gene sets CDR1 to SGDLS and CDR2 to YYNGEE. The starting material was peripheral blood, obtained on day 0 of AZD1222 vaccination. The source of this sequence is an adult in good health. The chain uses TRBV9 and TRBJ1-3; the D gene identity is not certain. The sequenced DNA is TGTGCCAGCAGCGACCGCTACTCTGGAAACACCATATATTTT. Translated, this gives CASSDRYSGNTIYF. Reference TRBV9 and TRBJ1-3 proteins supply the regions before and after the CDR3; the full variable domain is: DSGVTQTPKHLITATGQRVTLRCSPRSGDLSVYWYQQSLDQGLQFLIQYYNGEERAKGNILERFSAQQFPDLHSELNLSSLELGDSALYFCASSDRYSGNTIYFGEGSWLTVV.